These 3 T cell receptor beta chains originate from one sample sequenced in a study of human T cells and chemical hapten exposure. TCRdb processed the RACE reads anew with MiXCR; each CDR3 protein has one entry. The sample includes roughly 380,000 distinct CDR3 sequences, more than 4.5% seen only once; the top ten take just over 2.5%. Time point defined: pre-sensitization, week 0. The treatment was: therapeutic diphenylcyclopropenone sensitization with weekly scalp DPC. Sequenced here: whole blood, sampled in connection with sensitization to the hapten diphenylcyclopropenone (DPC). These receptors were collected from a woman aged 50 to 60 with alopecia areata. Some clones in this sample may be carry-over from other donors' samples.

This clonotype has more than one count but fewer than ten. This rearrangement joins TRBV7-9 to TRBJ1-3, with 7 positions matching TRBD1. CDR3 length: 16 residues. Germline-derived CDR1 and CDR2 are SEHNR and FQNEAQ (reference sequence). Trimming took 2 bases from V and 0 from J; bases not matched to a gene: 4. CDR3 in DNA: TGTGCCAGCAGCTTACTGGACAGGAGCTCTGGAAACACCATATATTTT. Its translation: CASSLLDRSSGNTIYF.

This clonotype was seen more than once but under ten times. The chain carries TRBV12-3 or TRBV12-4 and TRBJ1-3; no definite D call. Trimming removed 6 bases at V and 8 bases at J, with 8 bases between. This CDR3 contains 11 residues. This CDR3 is CASSLLDTIYF. As DNA, the CDR3 is TGTGCCAGCAGCCTTCTTGACACCATATATTTT.

This clonotype was detected ten times or more. The V gene is TRBV6-1, the J gene TRBJ1-2; the D is unclear. The CDR3 is 11 amino acids. Trimming stripped 5 bases from V and 7 bases from J, with 8 bases between. CDR1 is MNHNS and CDR2 is SASEGT in the germline V gene. The CDR3 reads CASSSALGYTF. The CDR3, as DNA: TGTGCCAGCAGTTCGGCCCTTGGCTACACCTTC.